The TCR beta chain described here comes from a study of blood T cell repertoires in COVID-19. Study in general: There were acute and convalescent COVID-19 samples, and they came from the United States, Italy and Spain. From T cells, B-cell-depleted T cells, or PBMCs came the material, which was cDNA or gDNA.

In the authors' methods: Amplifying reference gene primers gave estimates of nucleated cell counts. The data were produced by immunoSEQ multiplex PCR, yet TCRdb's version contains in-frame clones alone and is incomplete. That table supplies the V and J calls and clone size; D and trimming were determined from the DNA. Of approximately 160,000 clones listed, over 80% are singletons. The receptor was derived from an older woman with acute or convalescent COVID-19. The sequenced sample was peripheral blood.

The CDR3, as DNA: TGTGCCAGCAGTTTCGGAGACAGGGGAGGGAACGAGCAGTACTTC. Translating it yields CASSFGDRGGNEQYF. V usage is TRBV27 and J usage is TRBJ2-7, with a possible D match to TRBD1 (8 bases). The V end lost 3 bases, the J end lost 5 bases, and 17 bases lay between the germline ends. The germline gives CDR1 MNHEY, CDR2 SMNVEV (reference sequence). The CDR3 loop spans 15 amino acids.